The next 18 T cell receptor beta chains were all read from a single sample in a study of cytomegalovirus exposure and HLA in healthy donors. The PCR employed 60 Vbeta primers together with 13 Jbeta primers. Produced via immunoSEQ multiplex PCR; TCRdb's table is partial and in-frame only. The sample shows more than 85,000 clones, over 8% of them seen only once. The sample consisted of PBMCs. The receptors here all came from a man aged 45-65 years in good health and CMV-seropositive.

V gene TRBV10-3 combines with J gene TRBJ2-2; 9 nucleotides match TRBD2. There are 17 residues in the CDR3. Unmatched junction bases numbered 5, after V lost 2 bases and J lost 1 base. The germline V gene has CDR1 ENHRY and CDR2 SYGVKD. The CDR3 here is CAISEISGSLNTGELFF. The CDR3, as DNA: TGTGCCATCAGTGAGATTAGCGGGAGTTTGAACACCGGGGAGCTGTTTTTT.

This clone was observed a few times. The CDR3 sequence: CASSEASYEQYF. DNA of the CDR3: TGTGCCAGCAGTGAGGCCTCCTACGAGCAGTACTTC. The rearrangement links TRBV2 to TRBJ2-7; D remains unclear. Trimming removed 3 bases at V and 0 bases at J, with 3 bases between. This CDR3 contains 12 residues. Germline CDR1 reads SNHLY; CDR2 reads FYNNEI.

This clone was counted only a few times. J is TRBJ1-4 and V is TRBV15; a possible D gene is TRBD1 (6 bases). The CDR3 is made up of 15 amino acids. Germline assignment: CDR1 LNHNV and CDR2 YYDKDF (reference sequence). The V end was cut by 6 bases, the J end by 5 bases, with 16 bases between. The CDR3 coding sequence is TGTGCCACCAGATTCCAGGGTACAGGGAATGAAAAACTGTTTTTT. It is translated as CATRFQGTGNEKLFF.

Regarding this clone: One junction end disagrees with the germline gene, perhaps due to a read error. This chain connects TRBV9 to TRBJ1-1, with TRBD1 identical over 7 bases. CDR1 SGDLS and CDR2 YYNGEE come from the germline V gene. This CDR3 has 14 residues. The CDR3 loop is CASSEATGNAEAFF. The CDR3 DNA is TGTGCCAGCAGCGAGGCGACAGGGAACGCTGAAGCTTTCTTT.

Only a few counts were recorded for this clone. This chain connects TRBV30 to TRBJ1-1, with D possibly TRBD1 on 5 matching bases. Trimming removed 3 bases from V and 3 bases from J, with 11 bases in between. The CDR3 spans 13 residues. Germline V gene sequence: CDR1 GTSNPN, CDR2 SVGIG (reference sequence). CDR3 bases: TGTGCCTGGAGAAGGGGCAGTTACACTGAAGCTTTCTTT. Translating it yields CAWRRGSYTEAFF.

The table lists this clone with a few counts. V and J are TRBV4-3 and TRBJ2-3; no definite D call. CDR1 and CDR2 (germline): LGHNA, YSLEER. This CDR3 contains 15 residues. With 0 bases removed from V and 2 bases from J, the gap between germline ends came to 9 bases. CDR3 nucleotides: TGCGCCAGCAGCCAAGATAAGGAGTACACAGATACGCAGTATTTT. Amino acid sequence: CASSQDKEYTDTQYF.

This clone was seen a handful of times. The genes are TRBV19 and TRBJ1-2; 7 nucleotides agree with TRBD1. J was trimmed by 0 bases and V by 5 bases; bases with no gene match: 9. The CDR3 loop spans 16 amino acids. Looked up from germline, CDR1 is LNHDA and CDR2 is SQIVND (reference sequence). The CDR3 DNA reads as TGTGCCAGTAGTCAGAGGGGGCGCGGGACTAACTATGGCTACACCTTC. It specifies CASSQRGRGTNYGYTF.

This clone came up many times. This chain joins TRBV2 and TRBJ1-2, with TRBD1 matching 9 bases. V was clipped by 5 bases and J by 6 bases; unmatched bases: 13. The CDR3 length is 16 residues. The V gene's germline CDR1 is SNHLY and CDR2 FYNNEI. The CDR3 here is CASSRFLAGQGNGYTF. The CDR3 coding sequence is TGTGCCAGCAGTCGATTCCTCGCAGGACAGGGGAATGGCTACACCTTC.

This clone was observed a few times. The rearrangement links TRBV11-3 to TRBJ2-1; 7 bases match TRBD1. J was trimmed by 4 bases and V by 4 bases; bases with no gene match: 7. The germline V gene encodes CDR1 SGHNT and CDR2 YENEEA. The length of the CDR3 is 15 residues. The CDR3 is CASSSEDRVYNEQFF. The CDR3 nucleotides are TGTGCCAGCAGCTCTGAAGACAGGGTTTACAATGAGCAGTTCTTC.

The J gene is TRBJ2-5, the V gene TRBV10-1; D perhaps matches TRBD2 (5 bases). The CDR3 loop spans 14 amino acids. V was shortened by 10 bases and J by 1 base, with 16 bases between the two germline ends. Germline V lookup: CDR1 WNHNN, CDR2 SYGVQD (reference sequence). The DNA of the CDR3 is TGCGCCACCTCCCAGTCGGGGATCCAAGAGACCCAGTACTTC. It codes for CATSQSGIQETQYF.

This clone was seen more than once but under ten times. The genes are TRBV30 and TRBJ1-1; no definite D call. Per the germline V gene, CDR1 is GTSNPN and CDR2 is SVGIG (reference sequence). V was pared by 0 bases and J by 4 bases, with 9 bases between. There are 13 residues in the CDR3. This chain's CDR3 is CAWSVALFTEAFF. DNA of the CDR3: TGTGCCTGGAGTGTAGCGTTGTTCACTGAAGCTTTCTTT.

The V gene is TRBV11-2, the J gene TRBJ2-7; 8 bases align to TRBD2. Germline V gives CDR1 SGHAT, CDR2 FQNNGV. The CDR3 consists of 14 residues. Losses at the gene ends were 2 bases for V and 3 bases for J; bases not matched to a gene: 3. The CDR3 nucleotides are TGTGCCAGCAGCTTATCCAGCGGGGGCTACGAGCAGTACTTC. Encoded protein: CASSLSSGGYEQYF.

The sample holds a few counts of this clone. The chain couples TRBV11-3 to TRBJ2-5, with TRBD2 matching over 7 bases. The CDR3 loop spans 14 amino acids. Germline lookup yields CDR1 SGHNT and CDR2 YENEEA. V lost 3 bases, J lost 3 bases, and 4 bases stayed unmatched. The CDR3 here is CASSLGGLEETQYF. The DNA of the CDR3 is TGTGCCAGCAGCTTGGGTGGACTAGAAGAGACCCAGTACTTC. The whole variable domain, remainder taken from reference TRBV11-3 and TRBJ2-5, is EAGVVQSPRYKIIEKKQPVAFWCNPISGHNTLYWYLQNLGQGPELLIRYENEEAVDDSQLPKDRFSAERLKGVDSTLKIQPAELGDSAVYLCASSLGGLEETQYFGPGTRLLVL.

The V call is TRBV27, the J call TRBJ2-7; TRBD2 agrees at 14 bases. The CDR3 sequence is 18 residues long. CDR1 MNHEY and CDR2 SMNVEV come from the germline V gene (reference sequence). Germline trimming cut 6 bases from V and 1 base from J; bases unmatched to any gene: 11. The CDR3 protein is CASSFFGTSGSLSYEQYF. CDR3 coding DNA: TGTGCCAGCAGCTTTTTCGGGACTAGCGGGAGTTTGTCCTACGAGCAGTACTTC.

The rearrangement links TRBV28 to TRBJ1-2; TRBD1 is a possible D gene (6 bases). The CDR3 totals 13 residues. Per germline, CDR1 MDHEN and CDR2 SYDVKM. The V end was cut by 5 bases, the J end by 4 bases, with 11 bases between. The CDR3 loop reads CASSIGQTYGYTF. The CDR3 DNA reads TGTGCCAGCAGTATCGGACAGACCTATGGCTACACCTTC.

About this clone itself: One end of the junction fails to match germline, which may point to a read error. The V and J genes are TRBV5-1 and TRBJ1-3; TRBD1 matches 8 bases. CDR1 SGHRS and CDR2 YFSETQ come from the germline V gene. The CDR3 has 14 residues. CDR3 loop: CASSPGQAAPVLFF. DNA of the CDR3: TGCGCCAGCAGCCCGGGACAGGCAGCCCCCGTATTATTTTTT.

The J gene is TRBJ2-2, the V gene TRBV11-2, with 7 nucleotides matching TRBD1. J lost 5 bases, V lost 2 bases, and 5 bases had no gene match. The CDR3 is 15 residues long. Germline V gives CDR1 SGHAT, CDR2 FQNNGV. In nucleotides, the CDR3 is TGTGCCAGCAGCTTATACGGGACAGATACCGGGGAGCTGTTTTTT. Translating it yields CASSLYGTDTGELFF.

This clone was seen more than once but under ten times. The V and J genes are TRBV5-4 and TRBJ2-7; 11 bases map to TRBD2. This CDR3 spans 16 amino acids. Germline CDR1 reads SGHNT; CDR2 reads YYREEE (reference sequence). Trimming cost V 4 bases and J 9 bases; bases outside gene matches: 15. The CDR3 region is CASSRPGTSGLLAQYF. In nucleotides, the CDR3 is TGTGCCAGCAGCCGTCCTGGGACTAGCGGCCTTCTGGCGCAGTACTTC.